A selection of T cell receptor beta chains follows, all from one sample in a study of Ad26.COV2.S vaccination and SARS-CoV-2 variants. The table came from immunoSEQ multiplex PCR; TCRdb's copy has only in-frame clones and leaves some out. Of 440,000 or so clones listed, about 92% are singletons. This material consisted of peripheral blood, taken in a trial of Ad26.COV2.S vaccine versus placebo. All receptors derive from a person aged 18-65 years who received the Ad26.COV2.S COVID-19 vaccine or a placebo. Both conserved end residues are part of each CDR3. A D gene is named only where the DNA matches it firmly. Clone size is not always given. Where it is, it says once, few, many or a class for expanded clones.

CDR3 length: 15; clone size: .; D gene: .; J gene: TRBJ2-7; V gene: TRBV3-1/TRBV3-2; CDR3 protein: CASSHTSEGHYEQYF; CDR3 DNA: TGTGCCAGCAGCCATACCTCGGAGGGTCACTACGAGCAGTACTTC
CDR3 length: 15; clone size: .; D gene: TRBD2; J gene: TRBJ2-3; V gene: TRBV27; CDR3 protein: CASSFLAGEPDTQYF; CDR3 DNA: TGTGCCAGCAGTTTTTTAGCGGGAGAGCCAGATACGCAGTATTTT
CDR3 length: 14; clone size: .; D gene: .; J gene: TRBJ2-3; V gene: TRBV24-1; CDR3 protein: CATSAFSLGDTQYF; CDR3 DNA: TGTGCCACCAGTGCCTTTTCCTTGGGAGATACGCAGTATTTT
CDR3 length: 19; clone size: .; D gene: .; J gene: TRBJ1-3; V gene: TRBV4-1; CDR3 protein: CASSQTRQGPSSSGNTIYF; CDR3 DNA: TGCGCCAGCAGCCAGACCCGACAAGGGCCTTCGAGCTCTGGAAACACCATATATTTT
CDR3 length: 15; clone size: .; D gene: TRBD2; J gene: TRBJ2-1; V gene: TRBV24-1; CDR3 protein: CATSDYSGRYNEQFF; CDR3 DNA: TGTGCCACCAGTGATTATAGCGGGAGATACAATGAGCAGTTCTTC
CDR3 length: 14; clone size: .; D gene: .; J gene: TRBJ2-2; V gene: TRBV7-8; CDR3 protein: CASSLNSNTGELFF; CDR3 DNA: TGTGCCAGCAGCTTAAACAGTAACACCGGGGAGCTGTTTTTT
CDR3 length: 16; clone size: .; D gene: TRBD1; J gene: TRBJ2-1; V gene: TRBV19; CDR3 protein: CASNRKQGVEYNEQFF; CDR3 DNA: TGTGCCAGTAACCGCAAACAGGGGGTGGAATACAATGAGCAGTTCTTC
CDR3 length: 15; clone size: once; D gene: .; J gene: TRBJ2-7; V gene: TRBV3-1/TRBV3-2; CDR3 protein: CASSQVPDFLYEQYF; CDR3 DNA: TGTGCCAGCAGCCAAGTTCCGGATTTCCTTTACGAGCAGTACTTC
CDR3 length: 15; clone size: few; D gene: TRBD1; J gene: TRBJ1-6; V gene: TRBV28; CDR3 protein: CASSRPGTDNSPLHF; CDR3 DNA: TGTGCCAGCAGTCGACCCGGGACAGATAATTCACCCCTCCACTTT
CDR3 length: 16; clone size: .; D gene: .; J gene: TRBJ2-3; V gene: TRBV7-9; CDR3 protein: CASSSPLGPGEDTQYF; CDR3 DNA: TGTGCCAGCAGCTCCCCCTTGGGCCCCGGCGAAGATACGCAGTATTTT
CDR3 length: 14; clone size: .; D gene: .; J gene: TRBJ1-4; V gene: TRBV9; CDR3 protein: CASSVEGIGEKLFF; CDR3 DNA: TGTGCCAGCAGCGTAGAAGGAATAGGAGAAAAACTGTTTTTT
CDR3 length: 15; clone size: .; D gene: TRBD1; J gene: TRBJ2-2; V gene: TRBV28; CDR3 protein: CASSLTGGDTGELFF; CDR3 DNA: TGTGCCAGCAGCTTGACAGGGGGAGACACCGGGGAGCTGTTTTTT
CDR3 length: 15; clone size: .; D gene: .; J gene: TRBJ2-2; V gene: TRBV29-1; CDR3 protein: CSVEDRQSPVGELFF; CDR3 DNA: TGCAGCGTTGAAGATCGGCAGAGCCCTGTCGGGGAGCTGTTTTTT
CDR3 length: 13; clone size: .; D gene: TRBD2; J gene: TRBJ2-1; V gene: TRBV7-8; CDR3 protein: CASSRLAAYEQFF; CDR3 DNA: TGTGCCAGCAGCAGACTAGCGGCATATGAGCAGTTCTTC
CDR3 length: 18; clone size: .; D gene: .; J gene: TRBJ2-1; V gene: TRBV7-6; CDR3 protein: CASSLDPRGASSYNEQFF; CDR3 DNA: TGTGCCAGCAGCTTAGACCCCCGAGGGGCCAGCTCCTACAATGAGCAGTTCTTC
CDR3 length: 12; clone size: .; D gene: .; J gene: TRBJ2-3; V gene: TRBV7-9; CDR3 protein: CASSERRDTQYF; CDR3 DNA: TGTGCCAGCAGTGAAAGGCGAGATACGCAGTATTTT
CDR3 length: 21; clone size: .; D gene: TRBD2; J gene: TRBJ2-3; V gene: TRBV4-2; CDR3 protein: CASSQDILAGGLSRSTDTQYF; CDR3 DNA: TGTGCCAGCAGCCAAGACATACTAGCGGGAGGGCTTAGTAGAAGCACAGATACGCAGTATTTT
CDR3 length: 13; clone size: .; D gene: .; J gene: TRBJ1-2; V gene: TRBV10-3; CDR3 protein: CAISDGEHYGYTF; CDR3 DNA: TGTGCCATCAGTGACGGGGAACACTATGGCTACACCTTC
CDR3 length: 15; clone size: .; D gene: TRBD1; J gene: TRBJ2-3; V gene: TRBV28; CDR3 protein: CASSPGTGASDTQYF; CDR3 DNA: TGTGCCAGCAGCCCCGGGACAGGGGCTTCTGATACGCAGTATTTT
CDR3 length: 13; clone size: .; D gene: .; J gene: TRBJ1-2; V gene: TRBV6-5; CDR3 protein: CASRPAGYYGYTF; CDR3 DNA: TGTGCCAGCAGACCCGCGGGGTACTATGGCTACACCTTC
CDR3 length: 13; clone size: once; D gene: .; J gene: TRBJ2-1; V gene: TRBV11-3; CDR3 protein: CASSLVESGEQFF; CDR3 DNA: TGTGCCAGCAGCTTAGTTGAGAGCGGTGAGCAGTTCTTC
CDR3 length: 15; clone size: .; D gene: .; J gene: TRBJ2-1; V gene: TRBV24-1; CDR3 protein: CATSDPRSSYNEQFF; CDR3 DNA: TGTGCCACCAGTGATCCGCGGAGCTCCTACAATGAGCAGTTCTTC
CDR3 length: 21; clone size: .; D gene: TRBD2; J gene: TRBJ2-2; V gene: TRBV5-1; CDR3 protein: CASSLASGLAGTPFLAGELFF; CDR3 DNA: TGCGCCAGCAGCTTGGCCTCGGGACTAGCGGGAACCCCGTTTTTGGCCGGGGAGCTGTTTTTT
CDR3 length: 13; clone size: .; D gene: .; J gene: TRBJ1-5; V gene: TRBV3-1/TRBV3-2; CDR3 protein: CASSQDGEQPQHF; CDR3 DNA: TGTGCCAGCAGCCAAGACGGGGAGCAGCCCCAGCATTTT
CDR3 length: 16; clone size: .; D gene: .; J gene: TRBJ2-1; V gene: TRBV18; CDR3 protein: CASSPGELSSYNEQFF; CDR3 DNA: TGTGCCAGCTCACCGGGCGAGTTAAGCTCCTACAATGAGCAGTTCTTC
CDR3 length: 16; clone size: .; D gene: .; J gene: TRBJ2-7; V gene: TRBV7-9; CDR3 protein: CASSPIDGDDSYEQYF; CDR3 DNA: TGTGCCAGCAGCCCAATTGACGGGGATGACTCCTACGAGCAGTACTTC
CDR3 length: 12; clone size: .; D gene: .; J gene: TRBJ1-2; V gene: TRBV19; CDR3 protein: CASTGADYGYTF; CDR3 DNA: TGTGCCAGTACCGGGGCTGACTATGGCTACACCTTC
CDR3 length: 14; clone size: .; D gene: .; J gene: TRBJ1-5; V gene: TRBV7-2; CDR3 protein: CASSLVEVGQPQHF; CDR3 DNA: TGTGCCAGCAGCTTAGTGGAGGTTGGGCAGCCCCAGCATTTT
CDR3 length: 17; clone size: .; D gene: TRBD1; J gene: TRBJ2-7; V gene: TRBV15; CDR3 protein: CATSRDRATGGFYEQYF; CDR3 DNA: TGTGCCACCAGCAGAGATCGAGCAACAGGGGGCTTCTACGAGCAGTACTTC
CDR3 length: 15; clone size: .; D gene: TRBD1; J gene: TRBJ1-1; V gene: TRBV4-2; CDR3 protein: CASTQGGLENTEAFF; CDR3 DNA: TGTGCCAGCACCCAGGGGGGTTTGGAGAACACTGAAGCTTTCTTT
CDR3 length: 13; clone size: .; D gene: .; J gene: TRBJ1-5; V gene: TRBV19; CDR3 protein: CASSQGLDQPQHF; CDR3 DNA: TGTGCCAGTAGTCAGGGGTTGGATCAGCCCCAGCATTTT
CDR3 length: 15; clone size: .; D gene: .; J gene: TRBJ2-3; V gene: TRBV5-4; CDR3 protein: CASSLASGSTDTQYF; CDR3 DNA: TGTGCCAGCAGCTTAGCCAGCGGGAGCACAGATACGCAGTATTTT
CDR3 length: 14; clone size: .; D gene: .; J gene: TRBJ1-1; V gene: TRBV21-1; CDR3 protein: CASSKGQLGVEAFF; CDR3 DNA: TGTGCCAGCAGCAAAGGACAGCTTGGGGTAGAAGCTTTCTTT
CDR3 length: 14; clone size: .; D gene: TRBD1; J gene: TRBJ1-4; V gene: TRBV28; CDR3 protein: CASSLPGTAEKLFF; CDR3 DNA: TGTGCCAGCAGCCTACCAGGGACAGCAGAAAAACTGTTTTTT
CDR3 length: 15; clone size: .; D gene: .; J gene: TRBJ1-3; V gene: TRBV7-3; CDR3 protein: CASSRQGSAGNTIYF; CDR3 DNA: TGTGCCAGCAGCCGCCAGGGCTCGGCGGGAAACACCATATATTTT
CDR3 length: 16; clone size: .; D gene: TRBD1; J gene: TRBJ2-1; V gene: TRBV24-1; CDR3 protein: CATSDPGTASYNEQFF; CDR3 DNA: TGTGCCACCAGTGACCCCGGGACAGCATCCTACAATGAGCAGTTCTTC
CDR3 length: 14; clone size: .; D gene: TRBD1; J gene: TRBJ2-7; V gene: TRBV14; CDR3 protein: CASSLYRDSYEQYF; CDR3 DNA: TGTGCCAGCAGCCTATACCGGGACAGCTACGAGCAGTACTTC
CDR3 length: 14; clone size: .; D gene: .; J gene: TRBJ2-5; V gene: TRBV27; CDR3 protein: CASSFAREQETQYF; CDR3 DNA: TGTGCCAGCAGTTTTGCCAGGGAGCAAGAGACCCAGTACTTC
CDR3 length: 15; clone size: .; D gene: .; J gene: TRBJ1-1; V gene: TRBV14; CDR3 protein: CASSQDGASDTEAFF; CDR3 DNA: TGTGCCAGCAGCCAAGATGGGGCCTCGGACACTGAAGCTTTCTTT
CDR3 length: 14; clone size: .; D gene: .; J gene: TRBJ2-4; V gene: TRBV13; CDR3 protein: CASSLKRAKNIQYF; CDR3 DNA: TGTGCCAGCAGCTTAAAGCGAGCCAAAAACATTCAGTACTTC
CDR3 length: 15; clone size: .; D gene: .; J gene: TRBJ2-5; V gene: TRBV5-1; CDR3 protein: CASSLFGGPGETQYF; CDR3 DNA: TGCGCCAGCAGCTTGTTCGGGGGCCCCGGAGAGACCCAGTACTTC
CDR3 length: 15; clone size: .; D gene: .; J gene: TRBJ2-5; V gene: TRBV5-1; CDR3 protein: CASSLEAGAQETQYF; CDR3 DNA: TGCGCCAGCAGCTTGGAAGCAGGGGCTCAAGAGACCCAGTACTTC
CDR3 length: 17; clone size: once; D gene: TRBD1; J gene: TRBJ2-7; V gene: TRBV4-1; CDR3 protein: CASSQDRLGQGAREQYF; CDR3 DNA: TGCGCCAGCAGCCAAGATCGTTTGGGACAGGGGGCGAGGGAGCAGTACTTC
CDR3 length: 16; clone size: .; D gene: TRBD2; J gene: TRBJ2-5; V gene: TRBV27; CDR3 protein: CASSLVAGGPGETQYF; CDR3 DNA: TGTGCCAGCAGTTTAGTAGCGGGAGGGCCTGGAGAGACCCAGTACTTC
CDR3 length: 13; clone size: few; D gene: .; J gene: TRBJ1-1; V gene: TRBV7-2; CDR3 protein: CASSLAPNTEAFF; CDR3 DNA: TGTGCCAGCAGCTTAGCCCCGAACACTGAAGCTTTCTTT
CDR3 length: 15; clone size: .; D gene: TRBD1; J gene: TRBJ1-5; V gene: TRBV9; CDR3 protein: CASSVGGQENQPQHF; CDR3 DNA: TGTGCCAGCAGCGTAGGCGGACAGGAAAATCAGCCCCAGCATTTT
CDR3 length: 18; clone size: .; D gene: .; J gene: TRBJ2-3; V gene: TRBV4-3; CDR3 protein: CASSQRYRAGGSSDTQYF; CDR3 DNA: TGCGCCAGCAGCCAAAGATATCGTGCCGGGGGATCAAGTGATACGCAGTATTTT